What follows are 20 T cell receptor beta chains derived from one specimen sequenced in a study of identical twins. MiXCR was run by TCRdb on the 5' RACE reads, yielding one entry per CDR3 protein. The data hold some 900,000 distinct CDR3 sequences, with 9% to 15% observed a single time. The sample also formed part of further work on yellow fever vaccine responses in identical twins.

Source material: PBMCs. The receptors derive from a young woman in good health.

V is TRBV3-1 and J is TRBJ1-4; D gene uncertain. The CDR3 consists of 14 residues. Germline V gene lookup returns CDR1 LGHDT and CDR2 YNNKEL (reference sequence). With 5 bases removed from V and 7 bases from J, the gap between germline ends came to 14 bases. The CDR3 DNA reads as TGTGCCAGCAGCTTCCAGCAGTTGGGTGAAAAACTGTTTTTT. Amino acid sequence: CASSFQQLGEKLFF.

This rearrangement joins TRBV3-1 to TRBJ2-6; a possible D gene is TRBD1 (6 bases). The CDR3 has 17 residues. Germline CDR1 LGHDT, CDR2 YNNKEL (reference sequence). Trimming removed 5 bases from V and 1 base from J, with 15 bases in between. The CDR3 protein is CASSNWGQDSGANVLTF. The CDR3 nucleotides read TGTGCCAGCAGCAACTGGGGGCAGGATTCTGGGGCCAACGTCCTGACTTTC.

In this sample, this clonotype turned up many times. The CDR3: CASSPGLARNNEQFF. CDR3 sequence (DNA): TGTGCCAGCAGTCCTGGACTAGCGCGAAACAATGAGCAGTTCTTC. This chain connects TRBV28 to TRBJ2-1; 9 nucleotides match TRBD2. CDR3 length: 15 amino acids. V trimming: 5 bases; J trimming: 5 bases; junction bases outside the gene matches: 7. Germline CDR1 reads MDHEN; CDR2 reads SYDVKM.

There are a few counts of this clonotype. The rearrangement uses TRBV7-9 and TRBJ1-4; D may be TRBD1 (5 bases). Germline assignment: CDR1 SEHNR and CDR2 FQNEAQ (reference sequence). The V and J ends lost 3 bases and 1 base respectively, with 9 bases between them. The CDR3 runs 15 residues. In nucleotides, the CDR3 is TGTGCCAGCAGCTTTCCCAGGGTAACTAATGAAAAACTGTTTTTT. This encodes CASSFPRVTNEKLFF. Together with reference TRBV7-9 and TRBJ1-4, the CDR3 gives the full variable domain: DTGVSQNPRHKITKRGQNVTFRCDPISEHNRLYWYRQTLGQGPEFLTYFQNEAQLEKSRLLSDRFSAERPKGSFSTLEIQRTEQGDSAMYLCASSFPRVTNEKLFFGSGTQLSVL.

CDR3: CASSELGTRYEQYV. The CDR3 DNA sequence: TGCGCCAGCAGTGAGTTGGGCACCCGTTACGAGCAGTACGTC. The chain employs TRBV10-2 and TRBJ2-7; D is unresolved. The CDR3 sequence is 14 residues long. In germline, CDR1 is WSHSY, CDR2 SAAADI. With 1 base removed from V and 4 bases from J, the gap between germline ends came to 11 bases.

This clonotype showed up just a few times. The chain combines TRBV12-3 or TRBV12-4 with TRBJ1-1; D not certain. The ends were cut back, 8 bases at V and 7 bases at J, with 14 bases in the middle. This CDR3 comprises 12 residues. The CDR3 coding sequence is TGTGCCAGCTCCGAGGCCCGAGGTGAAGCTTTCTTT. This translates into CASSEARGEAFF.

The V call is TRBV20-1, the J call TRBJ1-4, with a tentative D call TRBD1 (6 bases). Trimming removed 6 bases at V and 3 bases at J, with 11 bases between. The CDR3 loop spans 13 amino acids. Germline V lookup: CDR1 DFQATT, CDR2 SNEGSKA (reference sequence). The CDR3 coding sequence is TGCAGTGCCGAAAGGGGGTCTAATGAAAAACTGTTTTTT. Its protein is CSAERGSNEKLFF.

This clonotype has only a few counts. The V call is TRBV25-1, the J call TRBJ2-2; maybe TRBD1 (5 bases). The length of the CDR3 is 16 residues. CDR1 and CDR2 from the germline V gene are MGHDK and SYGVNS. The V end lost 2 bases, the J end lost 0 bases, and 10 bases lay between the germline ends. The CDR3 coding sequence is TGTGCCAGCAGTGAAATTCGACAGACGAACACCGGGGAGCTGTTTTTT. Encoded protein: CASSEIRQTNTGELFF.

The chain is built from TRBV6-1 and TRBJ2-5; 9 bases map to TRBD1. The V gene end was trimmed by 7 bases and the J gene end by 0 bases; junction bases not matched to a gene: 6. The CDR3 has 15 residues. The germline V gene encodes CDR1 MNHNS and CDR2 SASEGT. In nucleotides, the CDR3 is TGTGCCAGCAACGCGGACAGGGGATACCAAGAGACCCAGTACTTC. Residues: CASNADRGYQETQYF.

The V gene is TRBV20-1, the J gene TRBJ2-1, with TRBD2 matching over 7 bases. The CDR3 runs to 11 residues. Trimming removed 5 bases from V and 7 bases from J; junction bases left unmatched: 2. Germline CDR1 DFQATT, CDR2 SNEGSKA (reference sequence). CDR3 region: CSAFSGNEQFF. The CDR3 nucleotides read TGCAGTGCTTTTAGCGGGAATGAGCAGTTCTTC.

Only a few counts were recorded for this clonotype. The J gene is TRBJ2-3, the V gene TRBV2, with 14 bases identical to TRBD2. The CDR3 consists of 17 residues. The V segment lost 4 bases and the J segment 5 bases; nucleotides outside the gene matches: 8. Germline-derived CDR1 and CDR2 are SNHLY and FYNNEI. The CDR3 DNA sequence: TGTGCCAGCAGTGCATATCTCGGGACTAGCGGGAGAGATACGCAGTATTTT. Amino acids: CASSAYLGTSGRDTQYF.

This clonotype came up a few times. This sequence joins TRBV4-2 and TRBJ2-3; TRBD1 aligns across 8 bases. The CDR3 runs 15 residues. V lost 3 bases and J lost 2; bases outside the gene matches: 4. CDR1 is LGHNA, CDR2 YNFKEQ, per germline. The chain's CDR3 is CASSQGDRFTDTQYF. In nucleotides, the CDR3 is TGTGCCAGCAGCCAGGGGGACAGGTTCACAGATACGCAGTATTTT.

CDR3 residues: CASSVPGTGAHSSYNEQFF. CDR3 coding DNA: TGTGCCAGCAGTGTCCCCGGGACAGGCGCCCATAGCTCCTACAATGAGCAGTTCTTC. This sequence joins TRBV2 and TRBJ2-1, with TRBD1 matching 8 bases. The CDR3 runs to 19 residues. Unmatched junction bases numbered 14, after V lost 4 bases and J lost 0 bases. CDR1 is SNHLY, CDR2 FYNNEI, per germline.

This sequence joins TRBV7-4 and TRBJ2-1, with 8 positions matching TRBD2. The CDR3 is 16 amino acids. The ends lost 2 bases at V and 6 bases at J; junction bases unmatched: 9. CDR1 is SGHVT, CDR2 SQSDAQ, per germline. The CDR3 bases are TGTGCCAGCAGCTTAATACACGGGGCGGGGGGCAATGAGCAGTTCTTC. Translation: CASSLIHGAGGNEQFF.

The gene calls are TRBV2 and TRBJ2-7; weak D call: TRBD2 (6 bases). Between the trimmed V and J ends, which lost 1 base and 0 bases, there was a span of 10 bases. The CDR3 extends over 15 amino acids. Per germline, CDR1 SNHLY and CDR2 FYNNEI. The CDR3 sequence is CASSEGGGLSYEQYF. As DNA, the CDR3 is TGTGCCAGCAGTGAAGGTGGGGGACTCTCCTACGAGCAGTACTTC.

This clonotype was observed a handful of times. This chain connects TRBV20-1 to TRBJ2-2, with no clear D. The germline CDR1 and CDR2 sequences are DFQATT and SNEGSKA (reference sequence). The CDR3 extends over 11 amino acids. The CDR3 DNA follows: TGCAGCGCTGTCAGCACCGGGGAGCTGTTTTTT. Its protein is CSAVSTGELFF.

V usage is TRBV12-3 or TRBV12-4 and J usage is TRBJ2-1; tentative D call: TRBD1 (6 bases). Trimming took off 3 bases at V and 9 bases at J, with 18 bases between the two ends. CDR3 length: 15 amino acids. The CDR3 bases are TGTGCCAGCAGTTTCCAAGAGGGGGTTTCGGGTGAGCAGTTCTTC. Translated, it gives CASSFQEGVSGEQFF.

The sample holds a few counts of this clonotype. Its ends do not fully match the called genes, so a read error is possible. V is TRBV7-3 and J is TRBJ2-2; D is possibly TRBD1 or TRBD2 (5 bases each). This CDR3 comprises 14 residues. Looked up from germline, CDR1 is SGHTA and CDR2 is FQGTGA. CDR3 sequence (DNA): TGTGCCAGCAGCTTAATCCAGAACACCGGGGACCTGTTTTTT. Its protein product is CASSLIQNTGDLFF.

The sample holds a few counts of this clonotype. The V gene is TRBV15, the J gene TRBJ2-3, with D maybe TRBD1 (5 bases). The CDR3 extends over 14 amino acids. The V and J ends lost 6 bases and 0 bases respectively, with 10 bases between them. Germline values: CDR1 LNHNV, CDR2 YYDKDF (reference sequence). The CDR3 sequence is CATRWGGSTDTQYF. The CDR3 DNA reads TGTGCCACCAGATGGGGCGGAAGCACAGATACGCAGTATTTT.

The chain carries TRBV28 and TRBJ1-2; perhaps TRBD1 as D (5 bases). Trimming left V 4 bases short and J 8 bases short, with 17 bases between. CDR3 length equals 14 residues. Germline V gene sequence: CDR1 MDHEN, CDR2 SYDVKM. The CDR3 here is CASSSNGTPWGYTF. Written as DNA, the CDR3 is TGTGCCAGCAGTTCGAACGGGACGCCATGGGGCTACACCTTC.